These 24 T cell receptor beta chains share one sample of origin, sequenced in a study of vaccination effects on CD4 cells after COVID-19. The protocol was immunoSEQ multiplex PCR, while the TCRdb copy is restricted to in-frame clones and leaves out a portion. The table includes tens of thousands of clones, 74% detected once. Their specific antigens are unknown. Culturing for 10 to 11 days preceded CD4+ T cell isolation. Vaccination of participants consisted of two doses of either the BNT162b2 or mRNA-1273 vaccine. This material consisted of CD4+ T cells from PBMCs cultured without peptide, taken after COVID-19 vaccination. All receptors derive from a human donor who received a COVID-19 vaccine.

The rearrangement uses TRBV28 and TRBJ1-2; TRBD1 matches at 7 bases. Germline assignment: CDR1 MDHEN and CDR2 SYDVKM. This CDR3 region has 15 residues. V dropped 7 bases and J dropped 8; count of bases not matched to a gene: 16. Written as DNA, the CDR3 is TGTGCCAGCAAGATAGATGCGGCAGGGGGACGGGGCTACACCTTC. This codes for CASKIDAAGGRGYTF.

This chain uses TRBV2 with TRBJ2-5; maybe TRBD2 (6 bases). Germline V gene data show CDR1 as SNHLY and CDR2 as FYNNEI. The V gene lost 7 bases and the J gene lost 5 bases, with 11 bases spanning the gap. This CDR3 comprises 12 residues. The CDR3 loop reads CASTGVGETQYF. The CDR3 coding sequence is TGTGCCAGCACGGGGGTGGGGGAGACCCAGTACTTC.

The rearrangement links TRBV7-7 to TRBJ2-3; 7 bases fit TRBD2. Germline CDR1 SSHAT, CDR2 FNYEAQ (reference sequence). Trimming cost V 5 bases and J 1 base; bases outside gene matches: 6. The CDR3 spans 15 residues. The CDR3 protein is CASSPGREGTDTQYF. CDR3 sequence (DNA): TGTGCCAGCAGCCCGGGGAGGGAGGGCACAGATACGCAGTATTTT.

This clone was observed a few times. The chain employs TRBV12-3 or TRBV12-4 and TRBJ1-2; perhaps TRBD1 as D (6 bases). This CDR3 has 13 residues. Trimming removed 6 bases at V and 4 bases at J, with 12 bases between. The CDR3 here is CASRGGGLYGYTF. DNA of the CDR3: TGTGCCAGCAGGGGCGGGGGCCTCTATGGCTACACCTTC.

The V and J genes are TRBV6-5 and TRBJ1-2; D is undetermined. The germline gives CDR1 MNHEY, CDR2 SVGAGI. V dropped 2 bases and J dropped 6 bases, with 16 bases sitting between them. The CDR3 loop spans 15 amino acids. The CDR3 region has the DNA TGTGCCAGCAGTTACCAACCTCGGGTTTCGGATGGCTACACCTTC. It specifies CASSYQPRVSDGYTF.

This clone was detected a few times. The gene calls are TRBV7-3 and TRBJ1-2, with D tentatively TRBD1 (5 bases). Germline V CDR1 and CDR2: SGHTA, FQGTGA. The CDR3 consists of 13 residues. Trimming took 3 bases from V and 4 from J, leaving 9 bases between them. The CDR3 nucleotides read TGTGCCAGCAGCTTTCCGGGGCTCTATGGCTACACCTTC. Translated: CASSFPGLYGYTF.

This clone has a handful of counts. The chain has TRBV5-4 and TRBJ1-1; D is unclear. V lost 2 bases to trimming and J lost 1 base, with 6 bases between them. The germline CDR1 and CDR2 sequences are SGHNT and YYREEE (reference sequence). This CDR3 spans 13 amino acids. In DNA, the CDR3 is TGTGCCAGCAGCTTATCCGAGAACACTGAAGCTTTCTTT. The encoded protein is CASSLSENTEAFF.

This clone is a singleton in its sample. This sequence joins TRBV30 and TRBJ2-5; D could derive from TRBD1 or TRBD2 (5 bases each). CDR1 and CDR2 (germline): GTSNPN, SVGIG (reference sequence). This CDR3 is 13 amino acids long. V was cut by 1 base and J by 7 bases, with 13 bases left in between. The CDR3 DNA follows: TGTGCCTGGAGTGGGGGGACCCCGGGGACCCAGTACTTC. Its protein is CAWSGGTPGTQYF.

The V gene is TRBV5-5, the J gene TRBJ2-7, with D perhaps matching TRBD1 (5 bases). V lost 0 bases, J lost 7 bases, and 14 bases lay in between. This CDR3 comprises 14 residues. Germline-derived CDR1 and CDR2 are SGHKS and YYEKEE (reference sequence). CDR3 coding DNA: TGTGCCAGCAGCTTGGGGGTTGGGGCCGGGGAGCAGTACGTC. This gives the protein CASSLGVGAGEQYV.

This chain joins TRBV5-1 and TRBJ2-2; the D gene is possibly TRBD2 (6 bases). V gave up 2 bases and J gave up 5 bases, with 16 bases separating them. Germline CDR1 and CDR2: SGHRS and YFSETQ. The CDR3 loop spans 16 amino acids. CDR3 DNA sequence: TGCGCCAGCAGCTTCAATGGGGGGAAAGGGACCGGGGAGCTGTTTTTT. This gives the protein CASSFNGGKGTGELFF.

The chain employs TRBV6-5 and TRBJ2-5, with 8 bases lining up with TRBD1. CDR3 length: 14 amino acids. V shed 2 bases, J shed 5 bases, and the junction held 4 bases outside the gene matches. Per germline, CDR1 MNHEY and CDR2 SVGAGI. The CDR3 coding sequence is TGTGCCAGCAGTTACCTCGGACAGGGTGAGACCCAGTACTTC. Translating it yields CASSYLGQGETQYF.

The V call is TRBV19, the J call TRBJ2-5; perhaps TRBD1 as D (6 bases). The CDR3 length is 14 residues. Germline V CDR1 and CDR2: LNHDA, SQIVND (reference sequence). Trimming took 1 base from V and 0 from J, leaving 6 bases between them. The CDR3 region is CASSIGTDQETQYF. Here the CDR3 DNA reads TGTGCCAGTAGTATAGGGACAGACCAAGAGACCCAGTACTTC.

The J gene is TRBJ1-3, the V gene TRBV30; TRBD1 matches at 7 bases. Germline values: CDR1 GTSNPN, CDR2 SVGIG (reference sequence). The V segment lost 2 bases and the J segment 0 bases; nucleotides outside the gene matches: 7. This CDR3 is 16 amino acids long. DNA of the CDR3: TGTGCCTGGAGTTTATCTGGGACAGTCTCTGGAAACACCATATATTTT. It is translated as CAWSLSGTVSGNTIYF.

This chain uses TRBV28 with TRBJ1-6; perhaps TRBD1 as D (5 bases). This CDR3 contains 16 residues. Trimming cost V 2 bases and J 5 bases, with 13 bases left between them. Germline V gene sequence: CDR1 MDHEN, CDR2 SYDVKM. The CDR3 loop is CASSLTPGANNSPLHF. In DNA form, the CDR3 reads TGTGCCAGCAGTTTAACGCCTGGGGCAAATAATTCACCCCTCCACTTT.

The V call is TRBV6-5, the J call TRBJ2-7; D is unresolved. V lost 0 bases to trimming and J lost 6 bases, with 18 bases between them. Germline loops: CDR1 MNHEY, CDR2 SVGAGI. The CDR3 is 16 residues long. Here the CDR3 reads CASSYSRRMGLSEQYV. In DNA form, the CDR3 reads TGTGCCAGCAGTTACTCGAGGCGAATGGGCCTGAGCGAGCAGTACGTC.

The chain couples TRBV4-2 to TRBJ2-5, with 13 bases identical to TRBD2. Germline CDR1 and CDR2: LGHNA and YNFKEQ. With V trimmed by 1 base and J by 5 bases, 10 bases remained unmatched. The length of the CDR3 is 18 residues. CDR3 residues: CASSQGGLAGSQGETQYF. As DNA, the CDR3 is TGTGCCAGCAGCCAAGGGGGACTAGCGGGGTCTCAAGGGGAGACCCAGTACTTC.

The chain combines TRBV5-5 with TRBJ1-2; no firm D call. Trimming took off 3 bases at V and 5 bases at J, with 8 bases between the two ends. Germline CDR1 is SGHKS and CDR2 is YYEKEE (reference sequence). The CDR3 is 12 residues long. This chain's CDR3 is CASSSRLYGYTF. In DNA form, the CDR3 reads TGTGCCAGCAGCTCCCGACTGTATGGCTACACCTTC.

This clone came up once. This sequence joins TRBV20-1 and TRBJ1-4; 10 bases are a match to TRBD1. This CDR3 contains 14 residues. Germline V gene data show CDR1 as DFQATT and CDR2 as SNEGSKA (reference sequence). The V gene end was trimmed by 3 bases and the J gene end by 9 bases; junction bases not matched to a gene: 7. The CDR3 is CSASDPGQGQKLFF. The CDR3 bases are TGCAGTGCTAGTGATCCGGGACAGGGGCAAAAACTGTTTTTT.

J is TRBJ1-6 and V is TRBV6-5; D is possibly TRBD1 (6 bases). V lost 7 bases and J 2 bases, leaving 12 bases between the germline ends. The CDR3 runs 15 residues. Germline CDR1 is MNHEY and CDR2 is SVGAGI. The CDR3 is CASKTGPTYNSPLHF. CDR3 sequence (DNA): TGTGCCAGCAAAACAGGGCCAACCTATAATTCACCCCTCCACTTT.

The chain employs TRBV7-9 and TRBJ2-5; tentatively, D is TRBD2 (6 bases). This CDR3 has 14 amino acids. With 7 bases removed from V and 5 bases from J, the gap between germline ends came to 17 bases. Germline V gene lookup returns CDR1 SEHNR and CDR2 FQNEAQ (reference sequence). DNA of the CDR3: TGTGCCAGCACCCTGGGACGTGCGGGGGAGACCCAGTACTTC. Its protein product is CASTLGRAGETQYF. Complete variable domain (other parts from reference TRBV7-9 and TRBJ2-5): DTGVSQNPRHKITKRGQNVTFRCDPISEHNRLYWYRQTLGQGPEFLTYFQNEAQLEKSRLLSDRFSAERPKGSFSTLEIQRTEQGDSAMYLCASTLGRAGETQYFGPGTRLLVL.

Only a few counts were recorded for this clone. The rearrangement links TRBV19 to TRBJ1-1; D is uncertain. V was cut by 7 bases and J by 5 bases, with 8 bases left in between. The CDR3 runs 11 residues. Per the germline V gene, CDR1 is LNHDA and CDR2 is SQIVND (reference sequence). The CDR3 DNA follows: TGTGCCAGTAAAGCGGATACTGAAGCTTTCTTT. It is translated as CASKADTEAFF. The whole variable domain, remainder taken from reference TRBV19 and TRBJ1-1, is DGGITQSPKYLFRKEGQNVTLSCEQNLNHDAMYWYRQDPGQGLRLIYYSQIVNDFQKGDIAEGYSVSREKKESFPLTVTSAQKNPTAFYLCASKADTEAFFGQGTRLTVV.

V gene TRBV6-5 combines with J gene TRBJ2-7; D perhaps matches TRBD2 (5 bases). CDR1 and CDR2 (germline): MNHEY, SVGAGI. The V and J ends lost 6 bases and 2 bases respectively, with 11 bases between them. The CDR3 sequence is 13 residues long. The CDR3 sequence is CASSRTGAYEQYV. CDR3 nucleotides: TGTGCCAGCAGCCGGACCGGGGCCTACGAGCAGTACGTC.

The chain employs TRBV19 and TRBJ1-5; perhaps TRBD1 as D (6 bases). V was pared by 4 bases and J by 0 bases, with 13 bases between. CDR1 and CDR2 from the germline V gene are LNHDA and SQIVND (reference sequence). The CDR3 totals 16 residues. The CDR3 DNA is TGTGCCAGTAGTACCTACAGGGACATTAGCAATCAGCCCCAGCATTTT. This translates into CASSTYRDISNQPQHF.

The chain employs TRBV28 and TRBJ1-5; TRBD1 aligns across 7 bases. The ends lost 7 bases at V and 7 bases at J; junction bases unmatched: 10. This CDR3 region has 14 residues. Looked up from germline, CDR1 is MDHEN and CDR2 is SYDVKM. In DNA, the CDR3 is TGTGCCAGCAAATCCGGGACAGTTGGACAGCCCCAGCATTTT. Translating gives CASKSGTVGQPQHF.